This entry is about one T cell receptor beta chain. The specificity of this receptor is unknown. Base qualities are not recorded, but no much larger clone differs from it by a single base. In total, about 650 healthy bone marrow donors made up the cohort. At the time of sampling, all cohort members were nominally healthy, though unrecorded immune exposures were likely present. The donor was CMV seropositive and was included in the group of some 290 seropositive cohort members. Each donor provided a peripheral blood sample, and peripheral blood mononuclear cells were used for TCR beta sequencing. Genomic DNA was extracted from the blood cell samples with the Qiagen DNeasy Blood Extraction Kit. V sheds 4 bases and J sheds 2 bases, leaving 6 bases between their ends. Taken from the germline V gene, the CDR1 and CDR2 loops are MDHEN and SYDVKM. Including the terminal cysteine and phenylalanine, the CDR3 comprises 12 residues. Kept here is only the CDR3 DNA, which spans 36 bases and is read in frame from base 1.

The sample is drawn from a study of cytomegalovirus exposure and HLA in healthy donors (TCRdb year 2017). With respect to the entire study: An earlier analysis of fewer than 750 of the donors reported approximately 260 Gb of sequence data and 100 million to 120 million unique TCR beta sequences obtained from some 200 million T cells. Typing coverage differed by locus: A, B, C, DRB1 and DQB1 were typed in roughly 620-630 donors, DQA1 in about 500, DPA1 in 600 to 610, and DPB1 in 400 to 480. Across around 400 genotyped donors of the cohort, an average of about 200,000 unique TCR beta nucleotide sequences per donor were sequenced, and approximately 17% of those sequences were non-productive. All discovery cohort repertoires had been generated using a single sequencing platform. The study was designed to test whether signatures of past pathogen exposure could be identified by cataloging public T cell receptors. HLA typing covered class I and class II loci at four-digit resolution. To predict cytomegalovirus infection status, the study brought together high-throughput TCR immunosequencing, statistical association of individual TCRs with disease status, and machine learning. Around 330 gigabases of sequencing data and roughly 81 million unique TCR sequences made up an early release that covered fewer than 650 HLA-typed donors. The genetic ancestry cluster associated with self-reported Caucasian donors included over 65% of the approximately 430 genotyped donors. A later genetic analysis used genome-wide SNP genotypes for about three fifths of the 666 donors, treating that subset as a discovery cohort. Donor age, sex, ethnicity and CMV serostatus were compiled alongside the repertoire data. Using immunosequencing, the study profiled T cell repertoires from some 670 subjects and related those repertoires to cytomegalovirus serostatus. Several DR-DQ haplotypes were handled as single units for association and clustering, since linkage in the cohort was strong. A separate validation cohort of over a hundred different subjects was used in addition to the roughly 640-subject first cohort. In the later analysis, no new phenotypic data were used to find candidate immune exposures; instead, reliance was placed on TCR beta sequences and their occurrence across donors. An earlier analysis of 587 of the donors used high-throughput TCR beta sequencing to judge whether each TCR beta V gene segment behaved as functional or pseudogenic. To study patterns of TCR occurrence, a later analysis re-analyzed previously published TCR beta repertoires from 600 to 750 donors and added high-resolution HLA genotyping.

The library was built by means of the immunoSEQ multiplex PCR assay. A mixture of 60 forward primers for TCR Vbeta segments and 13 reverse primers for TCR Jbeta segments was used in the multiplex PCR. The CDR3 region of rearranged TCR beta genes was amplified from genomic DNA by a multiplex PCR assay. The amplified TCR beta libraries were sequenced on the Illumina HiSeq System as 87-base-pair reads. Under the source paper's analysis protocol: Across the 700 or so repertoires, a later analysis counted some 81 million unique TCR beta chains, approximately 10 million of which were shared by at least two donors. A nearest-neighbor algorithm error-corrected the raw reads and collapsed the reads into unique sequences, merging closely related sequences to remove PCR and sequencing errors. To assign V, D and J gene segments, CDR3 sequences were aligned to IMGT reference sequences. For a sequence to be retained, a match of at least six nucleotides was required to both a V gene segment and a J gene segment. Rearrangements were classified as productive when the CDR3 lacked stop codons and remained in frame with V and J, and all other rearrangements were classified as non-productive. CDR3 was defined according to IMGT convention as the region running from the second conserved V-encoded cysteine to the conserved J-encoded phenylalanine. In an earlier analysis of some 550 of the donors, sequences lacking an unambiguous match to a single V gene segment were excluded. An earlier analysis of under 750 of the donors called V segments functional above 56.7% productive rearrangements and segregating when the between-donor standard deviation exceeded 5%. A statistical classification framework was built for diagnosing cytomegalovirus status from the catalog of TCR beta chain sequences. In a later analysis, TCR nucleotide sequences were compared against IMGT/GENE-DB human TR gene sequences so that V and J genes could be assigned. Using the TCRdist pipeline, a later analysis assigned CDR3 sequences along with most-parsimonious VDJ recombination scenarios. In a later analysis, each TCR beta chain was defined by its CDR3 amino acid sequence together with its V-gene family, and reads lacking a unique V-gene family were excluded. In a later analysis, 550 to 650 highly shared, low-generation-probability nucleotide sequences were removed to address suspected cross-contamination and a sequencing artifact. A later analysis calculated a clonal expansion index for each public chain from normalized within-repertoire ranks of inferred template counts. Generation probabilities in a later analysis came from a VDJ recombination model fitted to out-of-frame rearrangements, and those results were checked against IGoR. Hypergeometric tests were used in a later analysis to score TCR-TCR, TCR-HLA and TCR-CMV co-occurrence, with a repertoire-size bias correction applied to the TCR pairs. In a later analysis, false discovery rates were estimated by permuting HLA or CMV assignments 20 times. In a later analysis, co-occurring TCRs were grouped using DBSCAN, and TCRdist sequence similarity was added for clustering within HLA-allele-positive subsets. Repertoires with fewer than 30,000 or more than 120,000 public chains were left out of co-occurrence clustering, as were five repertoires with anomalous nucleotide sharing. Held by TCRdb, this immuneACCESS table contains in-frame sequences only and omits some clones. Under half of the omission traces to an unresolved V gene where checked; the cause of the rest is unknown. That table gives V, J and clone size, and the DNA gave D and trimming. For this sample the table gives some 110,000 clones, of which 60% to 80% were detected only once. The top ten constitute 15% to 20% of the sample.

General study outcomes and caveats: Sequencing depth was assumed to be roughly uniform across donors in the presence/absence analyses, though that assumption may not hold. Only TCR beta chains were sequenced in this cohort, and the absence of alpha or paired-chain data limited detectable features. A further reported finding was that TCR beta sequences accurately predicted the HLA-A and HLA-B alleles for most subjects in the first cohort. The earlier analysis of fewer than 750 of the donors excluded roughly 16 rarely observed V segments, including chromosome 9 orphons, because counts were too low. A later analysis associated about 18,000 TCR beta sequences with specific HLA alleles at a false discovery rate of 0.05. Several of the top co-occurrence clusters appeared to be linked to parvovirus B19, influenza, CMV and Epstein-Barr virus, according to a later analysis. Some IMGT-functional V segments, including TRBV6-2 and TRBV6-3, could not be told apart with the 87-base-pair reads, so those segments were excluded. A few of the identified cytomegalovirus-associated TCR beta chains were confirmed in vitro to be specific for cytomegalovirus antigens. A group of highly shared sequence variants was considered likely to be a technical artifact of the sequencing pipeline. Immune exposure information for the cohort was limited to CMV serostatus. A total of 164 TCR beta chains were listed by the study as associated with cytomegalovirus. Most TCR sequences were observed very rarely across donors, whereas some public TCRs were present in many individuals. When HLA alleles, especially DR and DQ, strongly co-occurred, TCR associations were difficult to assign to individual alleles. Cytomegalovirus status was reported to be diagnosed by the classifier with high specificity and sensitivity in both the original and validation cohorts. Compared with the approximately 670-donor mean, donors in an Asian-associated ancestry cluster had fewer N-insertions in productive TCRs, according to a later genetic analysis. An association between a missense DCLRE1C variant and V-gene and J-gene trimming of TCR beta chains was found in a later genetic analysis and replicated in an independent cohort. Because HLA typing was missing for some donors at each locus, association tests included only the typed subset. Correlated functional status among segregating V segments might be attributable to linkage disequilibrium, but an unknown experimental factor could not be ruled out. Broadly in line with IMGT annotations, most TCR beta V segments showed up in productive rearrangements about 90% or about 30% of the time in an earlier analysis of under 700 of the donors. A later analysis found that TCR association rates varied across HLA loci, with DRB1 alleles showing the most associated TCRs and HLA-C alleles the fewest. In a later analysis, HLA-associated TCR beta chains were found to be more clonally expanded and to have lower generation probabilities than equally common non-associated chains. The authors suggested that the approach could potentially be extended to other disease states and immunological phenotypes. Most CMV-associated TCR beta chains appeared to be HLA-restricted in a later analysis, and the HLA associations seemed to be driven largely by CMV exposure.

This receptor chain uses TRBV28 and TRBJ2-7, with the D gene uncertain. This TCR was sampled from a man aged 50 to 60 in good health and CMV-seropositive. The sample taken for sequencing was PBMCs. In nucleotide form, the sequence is TGTGCCAGCAGTTCCCCTCCCTACGAGCAGTACTTC. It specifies CASSSPPYEQYF.